Sequencing of this T cell receptor beta chain was carried out in a study of cytomegalovirus exposure and HLA in healthy donors. Whole-study findings and limits: Some public TCRs appeared in many individuals, while most sequences were rare. V- and J-gene trimming of TCR beta was linked (in a later analysis) to a missense DCLRE1C variant.

On this clone itself: Its antigen is still unknown.

V lost 5 bases and J 8 bases, leaving 13 bases between the germline ends. Germline lookup yields CDR1 SGHRS and CDR2 YFSETQ. The length of the CDR3 is 13 residues. The PCR used 60 Vbeta and 13 Jbeta primers. Produced via immunoSEQ multiplex PCR; TCRdb's table is partial and in-frame only. This sample carries a few hundred thousand clones, roughly 80% of them seen once, and the ten largest clones take 15%. This chain connects TRBV5-1 to TRBJ1-4, with a possible D match to TRBD1 (5 bases). The sequenced material came from PBMCs. The receptor comes from a man aged 35-49 years in good health and CMV-seronegative. CDR3 nucleotides: TGCGCCAGCAGTTATGACAGCTACGAAAAACTGTTTTTT. Translation: CASSYDSYEKLFF.